A selection of T cell receptor beta chains follows, all from one sample in a study of T cell responses to AZD1222 COVID-19 vaccine. Clones were read by immunoSEQ multiplex PCR, and TCRdb kept only the in-frame ones, dropping some. The repertoire holds 100,000 to 150,000 clones, with roughly 86% as singletons. The starting material was peripheral blood, obtained on day 0 of AZD1222 vaccination. The receptors derive from an adult in good health. CDR3s include the opening cysteine and the closing phenylalanine or tryptophan. A D gene is named only where the DNA matches it firmly. Size is stated for part of the rows, as once, few or many counts, or as a class when the clone is expanded.

CDR3aa	CDR3nt	v_gene	j_gene	len	d_gene	abundance
CSVGQARGEQYF	TGCAGCGTTGGACAGGCGAGGGGAGAGCAGTACTTC	TRBV29-1	TRBJ2-7	12	.	.
CASRMTPAYEQYF	TGTGCCAGCAGGATGACTCCAGCCTACGAGCAGTACTTC	TRBV27	TRBJ2-7	13	.	.
CASSVAAGRNEKLFF	TGTGCCAGCAGCGTAGCTGCAGGGAGGAATGAAAAACTGTTTTTT	TRBV9	TRBJ1-4	15	.	once
CATSYQVYNEQFF	TGTGCCACCAGCTACCAGGTCTACAATGAGCAGTTCTTC	TRBV15	TRBJ2-1	13	.	.
CASSWGLVSREQYF	TGCGCCAGCAGCTGGGGGCTAGTTTCCCGTGAGCAGTACTTC	TRBV5-1	TRBJ2-7	14	.	.
CASSPPGPQVPSGNTIYF	TGTGCCAGCAGCCCCCCGGGCCCACAGGTACCCTCTGGAAACACCATATATTTT	TRBV28	TRBJ1-3	18	.	once
CASSFGGQETQYF	TGCGCCAGCAGCTTCGGGGGGCAAGAGACCCAGTACTTC	TRBV5-1	TRBJ2-5	13	TRBD2	.
CASSSGGWDGYTF	TGCGCCAGCTCCTCGGGGGGATGGGATGGCTACACCTTC	TRBV5-1	TRBJ1-2	13	.	.
CAWSRGQETQYF	TGTGCCTGGTCCAGAGGGCAAGAGACCCAGTACTTC	TRBV30	TRBJ2-5	12	.	.
CASSYTGQADTEAFF	TGTGCCAGCAGTTACACGGGACAAGCGGACACTGAAGCTTTCTTT	TRBV6-6	TRBJ1-1	15	.	once
CAWNKAGGNQPQHF	TGTGCCTGGAATAAAGCAGGGGGCAATCAGCCCCAGCATTTT	TRBV30	TRBJ1-5	14	.	few
CASSLDAAVNTEAFF	TGTGCCAGCAGCTTAGACGCAGCGGTGAACACTGAAGCTTTCTTT	TRBV7-2	TRBJ1-1	15	.	.
CASSPAWGASYEQYF	TGCGCCAGCAGCCCAGCATGGGGGGCGTCCTACGAGCAGTACTTC	TRBV4-3	TRBJ2-7	15	.	.
CASSPLDRISGANVLTF	TGTGCCAGCTCACCACTGGACAGGATCTCTGGGGCCAACGTCCTGACTTTC	TRBV18	TRBJ2-6	17	TRBD1	.
CASSLEMRGSNYGYTF	TGTGCCAGCAGCTTGGAAATGAGGGGCTCTAACTATGGCTACACCTTC	TRBV5-8	TRBJ1-2	16	.	.
CASVDRAPGYTF	TGTGCCAGCGTTGACAGGGCGCCCGGCTACACCTTC	TRBV11-3	TRBJ1-2	12	TRBD1	.
CASSLSATSGSYNEQFF	TGTGCTAGCAGCCTAAGCGCGACTAGCGGGAGCTACAATGAGCAGTTCTTC	TRBV7-7	TRBJ2-1	17	TRBD2	.
CASGSGGNAEAFF	TGTGCCAGCGGGTCAGGGGGCAATGCTGAAGCTTTCTTT	TRBV5-6	TRBJ1-1	13	TRBD1	.
CASSSHSGTVNSPLHF	TGTGCCAGCAGTTCACATTCCGGGACAGTGAATTCACCCCTCCACTTT	TRBV6-5	TRBJ1-6	16	TRBD1	.
CASSPGQGAYEQYF	TGTGCCAGCAGCCCCGGACAGGGGGCCTACGAGCAGTACTTC	TRBV9	TRBJ2-7	14	TRBD1	few
CASSFGPGDTEAFF	TGTGCCAGCAGCTTCGGACCAGGGGACACTGAAGCTTTCTTT	TRBV5-4	TRBJ1-1	14	.	few
CASSLGVRNYGYTF	TGTGCCAGCAGCTTAGGGGTTCGAAACTATGGCTACACCTTC	TRBV7-2	TRBJ1-2	14	.	.
CASSRRDRGRADTQYF	TGTGCCAGCAGTCGCCGGGACCGAGGTCGAGCAGATACGCAGTATTTT	TRBV27	TRBJ2-3	16	.	.
CSAYSTSALHF	TGCAGTGCCTACTCAACCTCAGCCCTCCACTTT	TRBV20-1	TRBJ1-6	11	.	.
CASSVRGAGIYEQYF	TGTGCCAGCAGTGTACGAGGGGCCGGGATATACGAGCAGTACTTC	TRBV25-1	TRBJ2-7	15	.	.
CASSRGQGRGETQYF	TGTGCCAGCAGCCGAGGACAGGGAAGAGGAGAGACCCAGTACTTC	TRBV5-5	TRBJ2-5	15	TRBD1	.
CASSPRQYTEAFF	TGTGCCAGCAGTCCACGACAGTACACTGAAGCTTTCTTT	TRBV6-6	TRBJ1-1	13	.	.
CASSYLGAGELFF	TGTGCCAGCAGTTACTTGGGGGCCGGGGAGCTGTTTTTT	TRBV6-5	TRBJ2-2	13	.	.
CASSQSIGLVDTGELFF	TGTGCCAGCAGCCAATCCATTGGACTAGTTGACACCGGGGAGCTGTTTTTT	TRBV3-1/TRBV3-2	TRBJ2-2	17	TRBD2	medium-sized
CASSARVGGQGGYTF	TGTGCCAGCAGCGCCCGGGTCGGGGGGCAGGGTGGCTACACCTTC	TRBV7-8	TRBJ1-2	15	.	once
CASSRTFSYEQYF	TGTGCCAGCAGTCGGACGTTTTCTTACGAGCAGTACTTC	TRBV27	TRBJ2-7	13	.	.
CSASIPSGRLETQYF	TGCAGTGCTAGTATACCTAGCGGGAGGTTAGAGACCCAGTACTTC	TRBV20-1	TRBJ2-5	15	TRBD2	.
CASSLEQDSYEQYF	TGTGCCAGCAGCTTAGAACAGGACTCCTACGAGCAGTACTTC	TRBV7-9	TRBJ2-7	14	.	.
CASGTAKGGELFF	TGTGCCAGCGGGACCGCTAAAGGCGGGGAGCTGTTTTTT	TRBV6-4	TRBJ2-2	13	.	once
CASSPRTEDSYEQYF	TGTGCCAGCTCACCTCGGACGGAGGACTCCTACGAGCAGTACTTC	TRBV18	TRBJ2-7	15	.	.
CASRKLGGTGELFF	TGTGCCAGCAGAAAACTAGGGGGCACCGGGGAGCTGTTTTTT	TRBV28	TRBJ2-2	14	.	.
CASSIRLNTEAFF	TGTGCCAGTAGTATCCGTCTAAACACTGAAGCTTTCTTT	TRBV19	TRBJ1-1	13	.	.